Below are 2 T cell receptor beta chains sequenced from a single sample in a study of blood T cell repertoires in COVID-19. The repertoire was sequenced with immunoSEQ multiplex PCR; TCRdb's copy has only in-frame clones and lacks some. Among 300,000 or so clones listed, around 88% were seen once. Material for sequencing was peripheral blood. Receptor source: a woman aged 45-65 years with acute or convalescent COVID-19.

V usage is TRBV6-1 and J usage is TRBJ1-5; D gene unclear. The CDR3 is 17 amino acids. Germline V gene data show CDR1 as MNHNS and CDR2 as SASEGT. V lost 2 bases and J lost 0, with 14 bases in between. CDR3 sequence: CASSEMAPGYSNQPQHF. The DNA of the CDR3 is TGTGCCAGCAGTGAAATGGCGCCCGGGTATAGCAATCAGCCCCAGCATTTT.

The count of this clone is one. The chain uses TRBV11-2 and TRBJ2-7; TRBD1 aligns across 7 bases. CDR3 length equals 16 residues. Germline V gene sequence: CDR1 SGHAT, CDR2 FQNNGV. V lost 2 bases to trimming and J lost 3 bases; unmatched junction nucleotides: 10. The CDR3 DNA reads as TGTGCCAGCAGCTTAAGATGGAGTGCAGGGGGCTACGAGCAGTACTTC. Translation gives CASSLRWSAGGYEQYF. Full variable domain (missing parts from reference TRBV11-2 and TRBJ2-7): EAGVAQSPRYKIIEKRQSVAFWCNPISGHATLYWYQQILGQGPKLLIQFQNNGVVDDSQLPKDRFSAERLKGVDSTLKIQPAKLEDSAVYLCASSLRWSAGGYEQYFGPGTRLTVT.